This T cell receptor beta chain emerged from a study of blood T cells in healthy people across ages. It was with a sample-barcoded 5' primer and a J-beta primer mix that a second PCR of about 6 to 12 cycles was run. Each TCR beta cDNA got a 12-nucleotide random molecular identifier. All samples yielded 2.5 million or more CDR3-containing paired-end reads. Via MiXCR, TCRdb re-called the 5' RACE reads, giving one row per CDR3 protein. The sample yields about 1.8 million distinct CDR3 sequences, 49% seen once. This clonotype was found a few times. What was sequenced was blood. This clonotype originated in a woman aged 40-49 years in good health.

The CDR3 nucleotides are TGTGCCAGCAGTTTCCCCCCCCGGCGGAACTCTGGGGCCAACGTCCTGACTTTC. The encoded protein is CASSFPPRRNSGANVLTF. This chain connects TRBV12-3 or TRBV12-4 to TRBJ2-6, with D unclear. This CDR3 contains 18 residues. V gave up 3 bases and J gave up 0 bases, with 15 bases separating them.